One sample yielded the 17 T cell receptor beta chains listed below, sequenced in a study of patients and donors after allogeneic stem cell transplantation. TCRdb re-analysed the RT-PCR reads in MiXCR, keeping a single row per CDR3 protein. The sample consists of some 230,000 distinct CDR3 sequences, roughly 13% of them appearing once. Input material: blood, either unsorted or a sorted T cell fraction (not recorded which). Source of these receptors: a human donor who was either an allogeneic HSCT recipient or a stem cell or donor lymphocyte infusion donor (not recorded which). It is not recorded whose cells these are; they may come from a transplant donor.

This clonotype has just one count. The J gene is TRBJ1-5, the V gene TRBV7-9; possible D gene TRBD1, 6 bases. In germline, CDR1 is SEHNR, CDR2 FQNEAQ (reference sequence). The CDR3 has 15 residues. V was pared by 5 bases and J by 0 bases, with 11 bases between. The CDR3 here is CASSGGAVSNQPQHF. CDR3 nucleotide sequence: TGTGCCAGCAGCGGGGGGGCAGTTAGCAATCAGCCCCAGCATTTT.

This clonotype was counted at least ten times. This rearrangement joins TRBV20-1 to TRBJ1-3; D not resolved. The CDR3 consists of 12 residues. Germline assignment: CDR1 DFQATT and CDR2 SNEGSKA (reference sequence). Trimming left V 5 bases short and J 9 bases short, with 14 bases between. The CDR3 region has the DNA TGCAGTGCTCATTATGAGCGGGGCACCATATATTTT. As protein: CSAHYERGTIYF.

This clonotype came up a few times. The J gene is TRBJ1-6, the V gene TRBV7-9; weak D call: TRBD1 (6 bases). CDR3 size: 13 residues. V gave up 5 bases and J gave up 10 bases, with 12 bases separating them. Per germline, CDR1 SEHNR and CDR2 FQNEAQ (reference sequence). The CDR3 sequence is CASSNTQGSPLHF. In nucleotides, the CDR3 is TGTGCCAGCAGCAATACACAGGGATCACCCCTCCACTTT.

This clonotype was seen a handful of times. The rearrangement links TRBV5-6 to TRBJ1-4; D is possibly TRBD1 (5 bases). This CDR3 region has 15 residues. V was pared by 4 bases and J by 4 bases, with 14 bases between. Germline CDR1 and CDR2: SGHDT and YYEEEE. The CDR3 loop is CASSNWGGLNEKLFF. DNA for the CDR3: TGTGCCAGCAGCAACTGGGGCGGTCTTAATGAAAAACTGTTTTTT.

This clonotype appeared a few times. The rearrangement uses TRBV6-1 and TRBJ1-2; D is perhaps TRBD1 (5 bases). Trimming pared 3 bases from V and 5 bases from J, leaving 13 bases between. In germline, CDR1 is MNHNS, CDR2 SASEGT. CDR3 size: 14 residues. DNA of the CDR3: TGTGCCAGCAGTGACCATACTAGGGGTTATGGCTACACCTTC. It yields the protein CASSDHTRGYGYTF.

In this sample, this clonotype turned up many times. V and J are TRBV20-1 and TRBJ1-1; 8 bases align to TRBD1. J was trimmed by 0 bases and V by 0 bases; bases with no gene match: 6. This CDR3 region has 16 residues. From germline, CDR1 is DFQATT and CDR2 SNEGSKA (reference sequence). The CDR3 is CSARDPAGGLNTEAFF. CDR3 sequence (DNA): TGCAGTGCTAGAGATCCGGCAGGGGGCTTGAACACTGAAGCTTTCTTT.

This clonotype was detected only a few times. The chain has TRBV11-2 and TRBJ2-1; TRBD2 might be the D (6 bases). Germline V gives CDR1 SGHAT, CDR2 FQNNGV. This CDR3 has 14 residues. V dropped 2 bases and J dropped 5 bases, with 10 bases sitting between them. CDR3 amino acids: CASSLLAYNNEQFF. Written as DNA, the CDR3 is TGTGCCAGCAGCTTACTAGCGTATAACAATGAGCAGTTCTTC.

This clonotype showed up just a few times. The chain is built from TRBV9 and TRBJ2-1, with 7 nucleotides matching TRBD2. The germline gives CDR1 SGDLS, CDR2 YYNGEE. J was trimmed by 5 bases and V by 4 bases; bases with no gene match: 9. This CDR3 comprises 15 residues. The CDR3 protein is CASSLTSQRNNEQFF. CDR3 nucleotide sequence: TGTGCCAGCAGCTTGACTAGCCAGAGAAACAATGAGCAGTTCTTC.

The sample holds many counts of this clonotype. The V gene is TRBV3-1, the J gene TRBJ1-6, with D uncertain. Germline-derived CDR1 and CDR2 are LGHDT and YNNKEL (reference sequence). The CDR3 is 15 residues long. Trimming cost V 0 bases and J 10 bases, with 13 bases left between them. The CDR3 DNA follows: TGTGCCAGCAGCCAAGATCCGGGCTTTCGATCACCCCTCCACTTT. Translating gives CASSQDPGFRSPLHF.

Many counts were recorded for this clonotype. This chain joins TRBV5-1 and TRBJ1-6; TRBD1 agrees at 8 bases. J was trimmed by 9 bases and V by 0 bases; bases with no gene match: 2. This CDR3 has 14 residues. Germline assignment: CDR1 SGHRS and CDR2 YFSETQ. This CDR3 reads CASSLVDRVSPLHF. CDR3 DNA: TGCGCCAGCAGCTTGGTGGACAGGGTTTCACCCCTCCACTTT.

This clonotype has just a few counts. The chain joins TRBV9 to TRBJ2-3, with D hard to call. Germline V gene data show CDR1 as SGDLS and CDR2 as YYNGEE. This CDR3 is built from 14 residues. V was pared by 0 bases and J by 11 bases, with 16 bases between. CDR3 residues: CASSVVPPVGGQYF. In nucleotides, the CDR3 is TGTGCCAGCAGCGTAGTCCCCCCGGTGGGTGGGCAGTATTTT.

This clonotype was seen just once. This rearrangement joins TRBV30 to TRBJ2-7; perhaps D is TRBD1 or TRBD2 (5 bases each). Germline V gene data show CDR1 as GTSNPN and CDR2 as SVGIG (reference sequence). Trimming removed 3 bases from V and 2 bases from J, with 8 bases in between. The CDR3 length is 12 residues. The CDR3 nucleotides are TGTGCCTGGAGACCGGGACCCTACGAGCAGTACTTC. It yields the protein CAWRPGPYEQYF.

The sample holds many counts of this clonotype. The V call is TRBV10-3, the J call TRBJ2-5, with TRBD2 identical over 8 bases. This CDR3 has 15 amino acids. Germline V CDR1 and CDR2: ENHRY, SYGVKD. The J segment lost 5 bases and the V segment lost 3 bases, leaving 8 bases of the junction unmatched. The CDR3 sequence is CAISDPAGARETQYF. The CDR3 DNA reads as TGTGCCATCAGTGACCCAGCGGGAGCCCGGGAGACCCAGTACTTC.

This clonotype has more than one count but fewer than ten. The chain recombines TRBV11-2 with TRBJ2-1; weak D call: TRBD1 (5 bases). Germline lookup yields CDR1 SGHAT and CDR2 FQNNGV. Trimming shortened V by 3 bases and J by 8 bases, and 8 bases separated the two germline ends. The CDR3 is 12 residues long. In DNA form, the CDR3 reads TGTGCCAGCAGCTTTTCCAGGGATGAGCAGTTCTTC. Protein sequence: CASSFSRDEQFF.

In its sample, this clonotype was seen a few times. The DNA of the CDR3 is TGTGCCAGCAGCCACGATCGGGACAGTAAGACCCAGTACTTC. It translates to CASSHDRDSKTQYF. The gene calls are TRBV7-8 and TRBJ2-5, with 7 bases lining up with TRBD1. V shed 5 bases and J 6 bases; nucleotides not matched to a gene: 9. Germline V gives CDR1 SGHVS, CDR2 FQNEAQ. CDR3 length: 14 amino acids.

CDR3 nucleotides: TGCAGTGCTAGGGACCGGGACGGATACTATGGCTACACCTTC. Protein: CSARDRDGYYGYTF. The chain employs TRBV20-1 and TRBJ1-2; a weak D match, TRBD1 (5 bases). With 3 bases removed from V and 3 bases from J, the gap between germline ends came to 14 bases. This CDR3 region has 14 residues. Germline V gene sequence: CDR1 DFQATT, CDR2 SNEGSKA (reference sequence).

The chain has TRBV3-1 and TRBJ2-5, with 8 bases lining up with TRBD2. The V gene end was trimmed by 3 bases and the J gene end by 0 bases; junction bases not matched to a gene: 3. There are 15 residues in the CDR3. From germline, CDR1 is LGHDT and CDR2 YNNKEL (reference sequence). CDR3 DNA: TGTGCCAGCAGCCAGACTAGCGTATACCAAGAGACCCAGTACTTC. This encodes CASSQTSVYQETQYF.